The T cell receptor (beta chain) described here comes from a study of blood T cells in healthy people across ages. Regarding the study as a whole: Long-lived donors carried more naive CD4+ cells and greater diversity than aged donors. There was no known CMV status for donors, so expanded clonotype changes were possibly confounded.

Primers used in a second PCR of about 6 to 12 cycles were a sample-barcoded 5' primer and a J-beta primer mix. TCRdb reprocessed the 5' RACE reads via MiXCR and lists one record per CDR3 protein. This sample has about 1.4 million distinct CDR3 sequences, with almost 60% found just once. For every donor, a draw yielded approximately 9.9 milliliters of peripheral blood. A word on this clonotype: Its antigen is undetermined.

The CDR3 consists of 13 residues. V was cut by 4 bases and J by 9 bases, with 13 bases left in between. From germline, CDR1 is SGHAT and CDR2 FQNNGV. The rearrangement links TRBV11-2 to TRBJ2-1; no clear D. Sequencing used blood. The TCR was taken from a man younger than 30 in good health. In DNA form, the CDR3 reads TGTGCCAGCAGCTCCGAGTTGTCGGGTGAGCAGTTCTTC. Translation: CASSSELSGEQFF.